This section outlines one TCR beta chain sequence together with its context. Sequenced by immunoSEQ multiplex PCR; TCRdb stores in-frame clones only, minus some. The sample lists more than 2 million clones, about 95% occurring once. Naive CD8 cells lacked CD45RO and underwent positive selection for CCR7, leaving out terminally differentiated effector memory CD45RA+ cells. CDR3 length equals 14 residues. Germline loops: CDR1 SGDLS, CDR2 YYNGEE. Between the trimmed V and J ends, which lost 0 bases and 2 bases, there was a span of 7 bases. The data were taken from a study of shared clonotypes between healthy human individuals.

Material for sequencing was naive CD8+ T cells sorted from blood. The sequence derives from a man between 18 and 35 years old in good health. V usage is TRBV9 and J usage is TRBJ2-3; no clear D gene. The CDR3 nucleotides are TGTGCCAGCAGCGTAGAGGCGGACACAGATACGCAGTATTTT. Translation gives CASSVEADTDTQYF.